This paragraph reports one TCR beta chain. Ten or more counts support this clonotype. Its antigen specificity is not known. The input lacks base qualities; no much larger clone sits a single base away. Per the germline V gene, MDHEN is the CDR1 and SYDVKM is the CDR2. Spanning cysteine to phenylalanine, the CDR3 consists of 16 amino acids. Of all the DNA, just the CDR3 is kept, 48 bases in frame from base 1. V loses 5 bases of germline sequence and J loses 5 bases, and the interval between the two ends is 21 bases. This sample stems from a study of tumor-infiltrating lymphocytes in primary liver carcinoma (dated by TCRdb to between 2016 and 2019). About the study as a whole: Between late 2015 and March 2016, five patients in China with histopathologically diagnosed primary liver carcinoma had surgical resection. Of the five patients, three men and two women aged 30 to 69 years, four had hepatocellular carcinoma and one had combined HCC and intrahepatic cholangiocarcinoma. Tumors of the five patients were stage T1-T3 N0M0 with maximum diameters of roughly 4.2 to 11 cm. Each sample produced about 3.5 to 7.13 million productive TCRbeta reads, and read depth showed no significant difference between tissue types. For each liver tumor, the study sampled five regions along with adjacent normal tissue and blood, and applied TCRbeta repertoire sequencing, expression microarrays and whole-exome sequencing. A total of approximately 35 specimens from 5 patients, comprising approximately 25 tumor regions, 5 adjacent noncancerous liver tissues and 5 peripheral blood samples, were covered by TCRbeta repertoire sequencing. Reproducibility between technical replicate repertoires was high, with correlation coefficients above 0.95 and mean shared-clone rates approximately 0.91. General conclusions and limits of the study: Because the samples were bulk and unsorted, CD4+ and CD8+ T cell repertoires could not be compared. Only the TCR beta chain was sequenced, so true repertoire diversity is likely underestimated because unpaired alpha chains were not captured. The top 250 clones made up a significantly larger repertoire fraction in tumors than in blood (p = 0.039). The study included only a few patients, and the authors note findings should be validated in a larger study. Repertoire overlap was higher between tumor regions (mean approximately 36%) than tumor-adjacent (approximately 17%) or tumor-blood (approximately 14%) pairs, consistent with antigen-driven expansion.

Using a constant-region primer and ProtoScript II reverse transcriptase, TCRbeta-specific cDNA was reverse-transcribed from roughly 500 ng total RNA. TCRbeta libraries were built with three nested multiplex PCR rounds, a slightly modified ARM-PCR procedure. Multiplex TRBV1-TRBV30 forward primers and a Cbeta reverse primer were used in the first two PCR rounds, each of which was run for 9 to 11 cycles. Sample barcodes and Illumina adapters were attached in a final 25-cycle PCR using Deep VentR polymerase. Before sequencing, amplicons between 200 and 500 bp were purified from gel using a QIAquick gel extraction kit. TCRbeta amplicons were sequenced on an Illumina HiSeq 2500 with 250-bp paired-end reads. Concerning the study's data processing: To recover full CDR3 sequences, reads were quality-trimmed using Trimmomatic v0.33 and paired reads were then merged using FLASH v1.2.11. V, D and J germline segments were assigned to the rearranged TCRbeta sequences using MiGEC v1.2.1b. Clonotype statistics and Shannon-Wiener diversity indices were computed with VDJtools v1.0.0. To reduce sampling bias, subsequent analyses other than the diversity analysis used only the 250 most abundant clonotypes in each sample. TCRdb passed the public sequencing reads through fastp at Q25 and MiXCR, retaining productive beta sequences. Here each entry gathers all rows of one CDR3 protein and keeps the most common genes and DNA. TCRdb's processing, not the study's, gives the V and J calls here. In all, the sample holds about 330,000 distinct CDR3 sequences, and about two thirds of those were seen once. The ten most abundant clones make up about 6.5% of the sample.

RNA from unsorted whole blood was extracted with TRIzol reagent, and germline DNA was obtained with the DNeasy Blood & Tissue kit. Chronic HBV infection was present in the patients, and the patients were treatment-naive at sampling. Before surgery, approximately 4 milliliters of peripheral blood were drawn into K2EDTA tubes. The TCR was taken from a middle-aged man with primary liver carcinoma and hepatitis B virus infection. The sequence links TRBV28 to TRBJ2-5, and the D gene may be TRBD1, 6 bases matching. The specimen was peripheral blood. The CDR3 here reads CASSARQGSRGETQYF. The DNA is as follows: TGTGCCAGCAGTGCAAGGCAGGGGTCACGCGGGGAGACCCAGTACTTC.